This T cell receptor (beta chain) was sequenced for a study of blood T cell repertoires in COVID-19. Germline V gene sequence: CDR1 SGDLS, CDR2 YYNGEE. Trimming cost V 1 base and J 4 bases, with 15 bases left between them. The CDR3 consists of 15 residues. Per the original methods: Scientists estimated how many nucleated cells there were by amplifying reference gene primers. Produced via immunoSEQ multiplex PCR; TCRdb's table is partial and in-frame only. V, J and clone size reflect that table, while D and trimming were determined from the DNA. The table shows under 250,000 clones, with roughly 88% occurring only once.

The receptor was isolated from an elderly man with acute or convalescent COVID-19. V and J are TRBV9 and TRBJ2-7; D perhaps matches TRBD2 (7 bases). The specimen sequenced was peripheral blood. The CDR3 region has the DNA TGTGCCAGCAGCGTAAGCAGCAGGGGAGGGTACGAGCAGTACTTC. This encodes CASSVSSRGGYEQYF.